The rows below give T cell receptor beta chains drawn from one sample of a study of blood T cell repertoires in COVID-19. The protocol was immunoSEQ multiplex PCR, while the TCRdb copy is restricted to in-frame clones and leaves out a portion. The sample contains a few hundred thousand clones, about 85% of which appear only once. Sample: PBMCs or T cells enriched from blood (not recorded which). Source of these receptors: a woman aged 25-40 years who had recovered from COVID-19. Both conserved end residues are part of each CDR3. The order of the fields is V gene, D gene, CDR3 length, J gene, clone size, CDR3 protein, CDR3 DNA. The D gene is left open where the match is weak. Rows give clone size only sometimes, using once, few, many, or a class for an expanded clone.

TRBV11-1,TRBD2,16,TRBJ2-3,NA,CASSFGLAGPTDTQYF,TGTGCCAGCAGCTTCGGACTAGCGGGACCCACAGATACGCAGTATTTT
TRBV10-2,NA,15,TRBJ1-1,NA,CASSDRRTANTEAFF,TGCGCCAGCAGTGATAGGAGGACAGCGAACACTGAAGCTTTCTTT
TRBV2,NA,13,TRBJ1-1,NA,CASTSGEGTEAFF,TGTGCCAGCACCTCGGGGGAAGGGACTGAAGCTTTCTTT
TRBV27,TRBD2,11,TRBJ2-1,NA,CASWEGNEQFF,TGTGCCAGCTGGGAGGGGAATGAGCAGTTCTTC
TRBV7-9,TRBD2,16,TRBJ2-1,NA,CASSSLAGAVYNEQFF,TGTGCCAGCAGCTCCTTAGCGGGGGCCGTTTACAATGAGCAGTTCTTC
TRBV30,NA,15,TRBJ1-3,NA,CAWSGQIISGNTIYF,TGTGCCTGGAGTGGACAGATTATCTCTGGAAACACCATATATTTT
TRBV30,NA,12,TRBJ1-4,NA,CASQGLNEKLFF,TGTGCCTCCCAGGGCCTTAATGAAAAACTGTTTTTT
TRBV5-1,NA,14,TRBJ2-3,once,CASSPPAGTDTQYF,TGCGCCAGCAGCCCCCCAGCGGGCACAGATACGCAGTATTTT
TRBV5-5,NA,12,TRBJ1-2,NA,CASSLQNYGYTF,TGTGCCAGCAGCTTGCAGAACTATGGCTACACCTTC
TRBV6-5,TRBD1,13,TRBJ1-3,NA,CASRTGVGNTIYF,TGTGCCAGCCGGACAGGGGTGGGAAACACCATATATTTT
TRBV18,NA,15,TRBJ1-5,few,CASSPREGADQPQHF,TGTGCCAGCTCACCAAGAGAGGGTGCGGATCAGCCCCAGCATTTT
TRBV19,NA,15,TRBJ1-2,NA,CASSPRAAEAYGYTF,TGTGCCAGTAGTCCCCGGGCGGCGGAGGCCTATGGCTACACCTTC
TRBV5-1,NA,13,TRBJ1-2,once,CASSSQGNYGYTF,TGCGCCAGCAGCTCACAGGGTAACTATGGCTACACCTTC
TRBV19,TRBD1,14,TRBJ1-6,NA,CASSSQGARSPLHF,TGTGCCAGTAGTAGCCAGGGGGCAAGGTCACCCCTCCACTTT
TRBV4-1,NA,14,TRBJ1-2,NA,CASSQEQEIYGYTF,TGCGCCAGCAGCCAGGAACAGGAGATCTATGGCTACACCTTC
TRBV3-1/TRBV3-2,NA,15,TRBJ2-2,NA,CASSSLPGDTGELFF,TGTGCCAGCAGCTCACTTCCGGGAGACACCGGGGAGCTGTTTTTT
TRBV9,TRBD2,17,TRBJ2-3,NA,CASSVDPSGGAIDTQYF,TGTGCCAGCAGCGTAGATCCTAGCGGGGGGGCCATAGATACGCAGTATTTT
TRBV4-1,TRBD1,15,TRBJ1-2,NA,CASSQGTGGNYGYTF,TGCGCCAGCAGCCAAGGAACAGGGGGGAACTATGGCTACACCTTC
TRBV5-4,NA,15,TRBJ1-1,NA,CASSVSDRAGTEAFF,TGTGCCAGCAGCGTGAGTGATAGAGCGGGAACTGAAGCTTTCTTT
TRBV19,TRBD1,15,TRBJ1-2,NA,CASRLTGTGDEGYTF,TGTGCCAGTAGGCTAACCGGGACAGGGGACGAGGGCTACACCTTC
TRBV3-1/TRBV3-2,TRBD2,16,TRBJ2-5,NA,CASSQVARGGRETQYF,TGTGCCAGCAGCCAAGTCGCACGGGGGGGCCGAGAGACCCAGTACTTC
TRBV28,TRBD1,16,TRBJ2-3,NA,CASSLTGQGFTDTQYF,TGTGCCAGCAGTTTAACGGGACAGGGGTTTACAGATACGCAGTATTTT
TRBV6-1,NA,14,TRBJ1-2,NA,CASSEALTSYGYTF,TGTGCCAGCAGTGAAGCGCTGACATCCTATGGCTACACCTTC
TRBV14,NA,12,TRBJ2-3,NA,CASSPSRDTQYF,TGTGCCAGCAGCCCGAGTAGAGATACGCAGTATTTT
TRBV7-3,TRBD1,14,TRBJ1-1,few,CASSLGQGNTEAFF,TGTGCCAGCAGCTTAGGACAGGGGAACACTGAAGCTTTCTTT
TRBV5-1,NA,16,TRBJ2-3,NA,CASSSLQGISTDTQYF,TGCGCCAGCAGCTCCTTACAGGGAATCAGCACAGATACGCAGTATTTT
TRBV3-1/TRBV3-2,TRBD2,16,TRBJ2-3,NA,CASSRKSGGFTDTQYF,TGTGCCAGCAGCCGCAAAAGCGGGGGATTCACAGATACGCAGTATTTT
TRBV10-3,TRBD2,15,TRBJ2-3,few,CAISGSGSHTDTQYF,TGTGCCATCAGTGGTAGCGGGTCACACACAGATACGCAGTATTTT
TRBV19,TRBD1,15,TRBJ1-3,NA,CASSIRTGGGNTIYF,TGTGCCAGTAGTATACGGACAGGGGGTGGAAACACCATATATTTT
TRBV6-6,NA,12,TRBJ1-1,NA,CASSVGDSRAFF,TGTGCCAGCAGTGTAGGAGACAGTCGAGCTTTCTTT
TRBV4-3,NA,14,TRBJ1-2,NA,CASSHTTGPNGYTF,TGCGCCAGCAGCCATACAACAGGGCCTAACGGCTACACCTTC
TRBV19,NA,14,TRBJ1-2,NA,CASTTGATNYGYTF,TGTGCCAGTACGACGGGAGCTACTAACTATGGCTACACCTTC
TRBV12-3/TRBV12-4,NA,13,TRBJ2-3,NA,CASSSQGPDTQYF,TGTGCCAGCAGTTCGCAGGGGCCAGATACGCAGTATTTT
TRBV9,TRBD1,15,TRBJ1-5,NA,CASSVGTGSNQPQHF,TGTGCCAGCAGCGTAGGGACAGGGAGCAATCAGCCCCAGCATTTT
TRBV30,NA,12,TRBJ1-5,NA,CAWSVGGTAQHF,TGTGCCTGGAGTGTTGGAGGTACTGCCCAGCATTTT
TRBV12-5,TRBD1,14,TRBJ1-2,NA,CASGLGQGVYGYTF,TGTGCTAGTGGTCTCGGACAGGGAGTCTATGGCTACACCTTC
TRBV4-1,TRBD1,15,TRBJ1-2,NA,CASSQEARGFGGYTF,TGCGCCAGCAGCCAAGAGGCCAGGGGGTTTGGGGGCTACACCTTC
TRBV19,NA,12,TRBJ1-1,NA,CASTLGSTEAFF,TGTGCCAGTACCCTGGGCAGCACTGAAGCTTTCTTT
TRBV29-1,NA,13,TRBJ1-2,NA,CSVEEVQSYGYTF,TGCAGCGTTGAAGAGGTCCAGTCGTATGGCTACACCTTC
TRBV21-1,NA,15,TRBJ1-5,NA,CASSSHPTGNQPQHF,TGTGCCAGCAGCTCACACCCGACAGGCAATCAGCCCCAGCATTTT
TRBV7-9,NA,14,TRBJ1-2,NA,CASSHRLARGGYTF,TGTGCCAGCAGCCACAGGCTAGCGCGGGGAGGCTACACCTTC
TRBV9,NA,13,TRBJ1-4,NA,CASSLREGEKLFF,TGTGCCAGCAGCCTTAGGGAGGGTGAAAAACTGTTTTTT
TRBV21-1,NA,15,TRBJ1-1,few,CASRPGGQTNTEAFF,TGTGCCAGCCGACCTGGGGGACAGACGAACACTGAAGCTTTCTTT
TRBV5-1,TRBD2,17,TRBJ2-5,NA,CASRGAWSSGSQETQYF,TGCGCCAGCAGGGGAGCATGGTCTAGCGGGAGCCAAGAGACCCAGTACTTC
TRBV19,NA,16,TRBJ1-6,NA,CASSRNGESYNSPLHF,TGTGCCAGTAGTAGAAACGGGGAGTCCTATAATTCACCCCTCCACTTT
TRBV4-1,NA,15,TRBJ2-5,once,CASSQGTGQRETQYF,TGCGCCAGCAGCCAAGGCACAGGGCAGCGTGAGACCCAGTACTTC
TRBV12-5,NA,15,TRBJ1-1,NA,CASGLQVGPNTEAFF,TGTGCTAGTGGTTTGCAGGTGGGGCCGAACACTGAAGCTTTCTTT